This TCR beta chain is from a study of shared clonotypes between healthy human individuals. Whole-study findings and limits: Only blood was sampled, and tissue TCR repertoires likely differ from blood ones.

This CDR3 is built from 12 residues. Trimming took off 4 bases at V and 4 bases at J, with 8 bases between the two ends. The germline gives CDR1 SGHRS, CDR2 YFSETQ. Donors were Caucasian adults residing in Nashville, Tennessee, USA. This clone was seen a handful of times. Its antigen is not identified. Assay: immunoSEQ multiplex PCR; the TCRdb copy retains only in-frame clones and omits some. The sample shows about 490,000 clones, 79% of them seen only once. The sample consisted of PBMCs. This chain uses TRBV5-1 with TRBJ1-1; tentatively, D is TRBD1 (5 bases). The clonotype comes from a woman aged 40 to 55 in good health. Some clones in this sample may be carry-over from other donors' samples. The CDR3 here is CASSRDGTEAFF. CDR3 DNA: TGCGCCAGCAGCAGGGACGGCACTGAAGCTTTCTTT.